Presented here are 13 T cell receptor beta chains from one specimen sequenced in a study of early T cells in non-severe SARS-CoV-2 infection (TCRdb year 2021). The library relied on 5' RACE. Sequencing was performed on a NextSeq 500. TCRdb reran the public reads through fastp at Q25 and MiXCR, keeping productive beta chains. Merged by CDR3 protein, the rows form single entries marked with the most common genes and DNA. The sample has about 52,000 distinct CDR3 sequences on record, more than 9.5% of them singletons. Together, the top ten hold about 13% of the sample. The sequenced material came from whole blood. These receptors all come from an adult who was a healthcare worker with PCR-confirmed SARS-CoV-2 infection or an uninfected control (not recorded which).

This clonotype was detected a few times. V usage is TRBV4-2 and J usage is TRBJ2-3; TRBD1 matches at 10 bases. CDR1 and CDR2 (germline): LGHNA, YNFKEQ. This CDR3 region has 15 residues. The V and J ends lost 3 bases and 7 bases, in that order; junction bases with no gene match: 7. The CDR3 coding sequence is TGTGCCAGCAGCCACCAGACAGGGGGCGCGTATACGCAGTATTTT. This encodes CASSHQTGGAYTQYF.

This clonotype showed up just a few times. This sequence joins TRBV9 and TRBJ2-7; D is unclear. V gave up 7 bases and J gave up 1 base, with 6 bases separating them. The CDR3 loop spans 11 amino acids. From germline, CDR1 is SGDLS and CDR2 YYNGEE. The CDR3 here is CASGRSYEQYF. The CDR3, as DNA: TGTGCCAGCGGCAGGTCCTACGAGCAGTACTTC.

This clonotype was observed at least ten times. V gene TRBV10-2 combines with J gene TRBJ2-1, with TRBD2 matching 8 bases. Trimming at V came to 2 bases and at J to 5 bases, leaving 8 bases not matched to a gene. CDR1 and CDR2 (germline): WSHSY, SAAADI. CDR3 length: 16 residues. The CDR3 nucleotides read TGCGCCAGCAGTGAGCCGGGACTAGAGAAGAACAATGAGCAGTTCTTC. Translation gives CASSEPGLEKNNEQFF.

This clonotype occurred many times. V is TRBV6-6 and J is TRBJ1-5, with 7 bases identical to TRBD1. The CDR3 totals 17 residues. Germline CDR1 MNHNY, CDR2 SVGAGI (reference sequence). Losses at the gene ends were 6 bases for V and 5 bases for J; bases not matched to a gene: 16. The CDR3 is CASRDHRGATSDQPQHF. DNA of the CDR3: TGTGCCAGCAGGGATCACAGGGGCGCCACCTCCGATCAGCCCCAGCATTTT.

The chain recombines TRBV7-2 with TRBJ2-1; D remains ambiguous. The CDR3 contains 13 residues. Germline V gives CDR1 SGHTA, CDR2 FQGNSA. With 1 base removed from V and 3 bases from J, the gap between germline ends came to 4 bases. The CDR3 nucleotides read TGTGCCAGCAGCTTAGAGATCTACAATGAGCAGTTCTTC. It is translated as CASSLEIYNEQFF.

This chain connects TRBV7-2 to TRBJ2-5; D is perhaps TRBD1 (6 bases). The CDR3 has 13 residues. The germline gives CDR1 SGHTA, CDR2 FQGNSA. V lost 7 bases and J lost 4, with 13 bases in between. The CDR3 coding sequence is TGTGCCAGCACCCCCCCAGGGGCAGAGACCCAGTACTTC. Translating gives CASTPPGAETQYF.

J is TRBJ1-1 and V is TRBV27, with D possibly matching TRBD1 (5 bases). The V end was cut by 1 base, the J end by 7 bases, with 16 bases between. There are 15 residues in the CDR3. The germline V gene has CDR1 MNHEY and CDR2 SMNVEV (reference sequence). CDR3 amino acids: CASSLYPAPGIEAFF. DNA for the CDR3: TGTGCCAGCAGTTTATACCCCGCCCCAGGGATTGAAGCTTTCTTT.

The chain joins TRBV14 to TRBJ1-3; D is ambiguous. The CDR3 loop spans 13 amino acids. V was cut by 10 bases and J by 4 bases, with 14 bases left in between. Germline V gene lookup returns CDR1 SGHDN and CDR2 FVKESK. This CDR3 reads CANNPAPGNTIYF. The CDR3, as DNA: TGTGCCAACAATCCCGCACCGGGAAACACCATATATTTT.

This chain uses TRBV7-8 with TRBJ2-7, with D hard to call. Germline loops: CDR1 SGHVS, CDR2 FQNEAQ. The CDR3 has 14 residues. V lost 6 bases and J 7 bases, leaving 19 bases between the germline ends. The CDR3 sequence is CASSPSGFQGEQYF. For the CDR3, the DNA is TGTGCCAGCAGTCCATCAGGATTTCAAGGGGAGCAGTACTTC.

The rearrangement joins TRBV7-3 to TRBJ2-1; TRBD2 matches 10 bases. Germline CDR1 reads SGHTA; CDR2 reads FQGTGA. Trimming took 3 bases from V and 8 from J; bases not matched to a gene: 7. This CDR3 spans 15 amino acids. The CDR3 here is CASSFGAGGRDEQFF. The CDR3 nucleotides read TGTGCCAGCAGCTTCGGAGCGGGGGGGCGAGATGAGCAGTTCTTC.

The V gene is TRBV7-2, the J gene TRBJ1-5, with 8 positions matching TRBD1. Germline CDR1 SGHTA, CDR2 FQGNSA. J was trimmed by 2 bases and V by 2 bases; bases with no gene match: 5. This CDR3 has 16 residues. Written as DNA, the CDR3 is TGTGCCAGCAGCTTAACCGGACAGGGTGGCAATCAGCCCCAGCATTTT. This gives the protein CASSLTGQGGNQPQHF. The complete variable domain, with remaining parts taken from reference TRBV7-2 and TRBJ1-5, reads GAGVSQSPSNKVTEKGKDVELRCDPISGHTALYWYRQSLGQGLEFLIYFQGNSAPDKSGLPSDRFSAERTGGSVSTLTIQRTQQEDSAVYLCASSLTGQGGNQPQHFGDGTRLSIL.

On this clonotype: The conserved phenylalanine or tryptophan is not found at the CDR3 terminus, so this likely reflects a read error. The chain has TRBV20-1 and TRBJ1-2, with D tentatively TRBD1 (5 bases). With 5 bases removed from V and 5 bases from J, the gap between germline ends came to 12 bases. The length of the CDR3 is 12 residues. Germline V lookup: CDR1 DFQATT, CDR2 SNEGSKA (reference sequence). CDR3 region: CSAQQEFYGYTS. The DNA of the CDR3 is TGCAGTGCTCAACAGGAATTTTATGGCTACACCTCC.

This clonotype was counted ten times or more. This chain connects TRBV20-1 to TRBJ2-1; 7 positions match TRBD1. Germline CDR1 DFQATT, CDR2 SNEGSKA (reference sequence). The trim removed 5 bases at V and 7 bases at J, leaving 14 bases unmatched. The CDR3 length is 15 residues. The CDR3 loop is CSAPDPQGLENEQFF. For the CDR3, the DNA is TGCAGTGCTCCCGACCCACAGGGGTTAGAGAATGAGCAGTTCTTC.